This TCR beta chain was recorded in a study of cytomegalovirus exposure and HLA in healthy donors. The study, taken as a whole, reports: About 87% or about 30% of the time was how often most TCR beta V segments were productive, according to an earlier analysis.

Regarding this clone: The antigen is not known.

Trimming took 6 bases from V and 0 from J, leaving 15 bases between them. This CDR3 region has 15 residues. Germline V gives CDR1 MNHNY, CDR2 SVGAGI (reference sequence). The PCR used 60 Vbeta and 13 Jbeta primers. Here immunoSEQ multiplex PCR was the method, and the copy in TCRdb shows in-frame clones only, minus some. Here the sample spans over 150,000 clones, approximately 73% being singletons. This chain joins TRBV6-6 and TRBJ2-7; D unresolved. This receptor was obtained from a man aged 50 or older in good health and CMV-seronegative. The sample consisted of PBMCs. The CDR3 DNA reads TGTGCCAGCAGCCCCCTCCAGGTTCTCTCCTACGAGCAGTACTTC. Protein sequence: CASSPLQVLSYEQYF.